The 25 T cell receptor beta chains in this list originate from one sample, sequenced in a study of control samples from healthy donors and cancer patients. Data came from immunoSEQ multiplex PCR; TCRdb stores just in-frame clones and leaves some out. Among 130,000 to 150,000 clones, approximately 94% were seen once, and the ten largest hold roughly 5.7%. The sequenced sample consisted of blood. These receptors came from a man between 18 and 29 years old in good health.

CDR3 region: CASGHTEAFF. The DNA of the CDR3 is TGTGCCAGTGGACACACTGAAGCTTTCTTT. The V and J genes are TRBV19 and TRBJ1-1; D not certain. Trimming removed 8 bases from V and 3 bases from J, with 4 bases in between. The CDR3 runs to 10 residues. Germline assignment: CDR1 LNHDA and CDR2 SQIVND (reference sequence).

The chain joins TRBV19 to TRBJ1-1, with D possibly matching TRBD1 (5 bases). This CDR3 is built from 16 residues. V was pared by 5 bases and J by 12 bases, with 28 bases between. The germline V gene encodes CDR1 LNHDA and CDR2 SQIVND (reference sequence). CDR3 coding DNA: TGTGCCAGTAGTCCTCGGGGGGAGGACATTATTACTTCGCCTTTCTTT. The encoded protein is CASSPRGEDIITSPFF.

As for this clone: The junction does not match germline at one end; this may be a read error. This rearrangement joins TRBV19 to TRBJ2-1, with D unclear. The CDR3 spans 13 residues. CDR1 is LNHDA and CDR2 is SQIVND in the germline V gene (reference sequence). The CDR3 nucleotides read TGTGCCAGCAGTATAGGGCACACAAATGAGCAGTTCTTC. It encodes CASSIGHTNEQFF.

This clone was seen just once. The chain is built from TRBV19 and TRBJ1-1; D is uncertain. Trimming left V 7 bases short and J 2 bases short, with 14 bases between. The germline gives CDR1 LNHDA, CDR2 SQIVND (reference sequence). This CDR3 comprises 14 residues. The DNA of the CDR3 is TGTGCCAGTATGTTTACGGGCGGTAACACTGAAGCTTTCTTT. It codes for CASMFTGGNTEAFF. Together with reference TRBV19 and TRBJ1-1, the CDR3 gives the full variable domain: DGGITQSPKYLFRKEGQNVTLSCEQNLNHDAMYWYRQDPGQGLRLIYYSQIVNDFQKGDIAEGYSVSREKKESFPLTVTSAQKNPTAFYLCASMFTGGNTEAFFGQGTRLTVV.

The rearrangement joins TRBV16 to TRBJ2-5, with TRBD2 matching 7 bases. CDR3 length: 16 residues. After removal of 2 bases from V and 4 bases from J, the junction contained 10 bases not matched to a gene. CDR1 and CDR2 from the germline V gene are KGHSY and FQNENV. As DNA, the CDR3 is TGTGCCAGCAGCCAAACCCCCCCCTCTAGCGGAGAGACCCAGTACTTC. Amino acids: CASSQTPPSSGETQYF.

The rearrangement joins TRBV6-5 to TRBJ1-1, with a tentative D call TRBD1 (5 bases). CDR1 is MNHEY and CDR2 is SVGAGI in the germline V gene. The V and J ends lost 8 bases and 6 bases respectively, with 22 bases between them. The CDR3 has 15 residues. The CDR3 DNA sequence: TGTGCCAGCCCCCCAGGGACCATAAGGATGGCTGAAGCTTTCTTT. Translating gives CASPPGTIRMAEAFF.

The rearrangement links TRBV29-1 to TRBJ2-5, with D unresolved. The V and J ends lost 8 bases and 5 bases respectively, with 12 bases between them. This CDR3 is built from 11 residues. Germline V gives CDR1 SQVTM, CDR2 ANQGSEA. In nucleotides, the CDR3 is TGCAGCACCAAACTTGGGGAGACCCAGTACTTC. This gives the protein CSTKLGETQYF.

V and J are TRBV5-6 and TRBJ2-7; a possible D gene is TRBD1 (6 bases). Germline V gene data show CDR1 as SGHDT and CDR2 as YYEEEE. V lost 3 bases and J lost 3, with 13 bases in between. The CDR3 has 14 amino acids. The CDR3 bases are TGTGCCAGCAGCTCTTACAGGGAACGCTACGAGCAGTACTTC. It encodes CASSSYRERYEQYF.

V and J are TRBV6-2 or TRBV6-3 and TRBJ2-2, with 8 bases that match TRBD1. The CDR3 runs 18 residues. Germline-derived CDR1 and CDR2 are MNHEY and SVGEGT. The junction had 18 bases not matched to a gene; V was cut back by 5 bases and J by 7 bases. The CDR3 loop reads CASSPTSIRQGPDGELFF. CDR3 coding DNA: TGTGCCAGCAGTCCGACTTCGATCCGACAGGGGCCGGACGGGGAGCTGTTTTTT.

The V and J genes are TRBV3-1 (or the pseudogene TRBV3-2) and TRBJ1-1, with a tentative D call TRBD1 (5 bases). V shed 6 bases and J shed 5 bases, with 16 bases lying between them. The CDR3 length is 14 residues. Germline CDR1 and CDR2: LGHDT and YNNKEL (reference sequence). The CDR3 spells CASSRRGEGTEAFF. The CDR3 nucleotides read TGTGCCAGCAGTCGCCGGGGGGAGGGGACTGAAGCTTTCTTT.

Details on this clone: Other DNA sequences of this sample code for an identical CDR3. This chain links TRBV5-6 with TRBJ1-3; D remains ambiguous. The CDR3 contains 14 residues. Germline V CDR1 and CDR2: SGHDT, YYEEEE. The germline V and J ends were trimmed by 0 bases and 1 base, with 5 bases remaining between them. This CDR3 is CASSLGGSGNTIYF. The CDR3, as DNA: TGTGCCAGCAGCTTGGGAGGGTCTGGAAACACCATATATTTT.

The chain uses TRBV6-2 or TRBV6-3 and TRBJ1-1; D is unresolved. The CDR3 covers 17 residues. V dropped 2 bases and J dropped 1 base, with 17 bases sitting between them. Germline CDR1 is MNHEY and CDR2 is SVGEGT. The CDR3 coding sequence is TGTGCCAGCAGTTACCGTTCAGGAGAGACTCCGAACACTGAAGCTTTCTTT. It is translated as CASSYRSGETPNTEAFF.

This clone showed up just a few times. The chain has TRBV28 and TRBJ1-6; no clear D gene. From germline, CDR1 is MDHEN and CDR2 SYDVKM. The CDR3 has 13 residues. V gave up 6 bases and J gave up 8 bases, with 11 bases separating them. This CDR3 is CASSQNRDSPLHF. The CDR3 DNA reads TGTGCCAGCAGCCAAAACCGGGATTCACCCCTCCACTTT.

V gene TRBV4-1 combines with J gene TRBJ2-7; 7 positions agree with TRBD2. Germline assignment: CDR1 MGHRA and CDR2 YSYEKL. The CDR3 consists of 15 residues. V was clipped by 4 bases and J by 5 bases; unmatched bases: 11. The DNA of the CDR3 is TGCGCCAGCAGCCGGGAGGGAAGGGCTAGCCACGAGCAGTACTTC. It is translated as CASSREGRASHEQYF.

V usage is TRBV11-2 and J usage is TRBJ1-1, with D unresolved. The CDR3 covers 13 residues. The V end was cut by 7 bases, the J end by 6 bases, with 15 bases between. Per germline, CDR1 SGHAT and CDR2 FQNNGV. CDR3 DNA: TGTGCCAGCAACCCTACCGGGCACCCTGAAGCTTTCTTT. Amino acids: CASNPTGHPEAFF.

V and J are TRBV19 and TRBJ1-3, with 8 bases matching TRBD1. V gave up 5 bases and J gave up 2 bases; unmatched junction bases: 2. Germline V gives CDR1 LNHDA, CDR2 SQIVND (reference sequence). The CDR3 totals 14 residues. The CDR3 sequence is CASSPDRAGNTIYF. DNA of the CDR3: TGTGCCAGTAGTCCGGACAGGGCTGGAAACACCATATATTTT.

The J gene is TRBJ2-3, the V gene TRBV14, with TRBD1 identical over 7 bases. This CDR3 spans 16 amino acids. The germline CDR1 and CDR2 sequences are SGHDN and FVKESK. V lost 0 bases and J lost 0; bases outside the gene matches: 3. The CDR3 nucleotides read TGTGCCAGCAGCCAAGAGGGACAGCCTAGCACAGATACGCAGTATTTT. Amino acid sequence: CASSQEGQPSTDTQYF. Full variable domain (rest looked up from reference TRBV14 and TRBJ2-3): EAGVTQFPSHSVIEKGQTVTLRCDPISGHDNLYWYRRVMGKEIKFLLHFVKESKQDESGMPNNRFLAERTGGTYSTLKVQPAELEDSGVYFCASSQEGQPSTDTQYFGPGTRLTVL.

This chain connects TRBV11-2 to TRBJ1-1; D gene ambiguous. The CDR3 has 15 residues. Trimming pared 4 bases from V and 4 bases from J, leaving 16 bases between. Germline values: CDR1 SGHAT, CDR2 FQNNGV. The DNA of the CDR3 is TGTGCCAGCAGCTCGACTGTTTTTCTGGGCACTGAAGCTTTCTTT. This translates into CASSSTVFLGTEAFF.

V is TRBV12-3 or TRBV12-4 and J is TRBJ2-2; D call uncertain. V was shortened by 5 bases and J by 6 bases, with 7 bases between the two germline ends. The CDR3 covers 12 residues. The CDR3 coding sequence is TGTGCCAGCAGTCTGAGCGCCGGGGAGCTGTTTTTT. Residues: CASSLSAGELFF.

J is TRBJ2-5 and V is TRBV7-9, with 9 positions matching TRBD1. J gave up 5 bases and V 5 bases, and 9 bases lay outside the gene matches. Per germline, CDR1 SEHNR and CDR2 FQNEAQ (reference sequence). The CDR3 extends over 15 amino acids. The CDR3 nucleotides read TGTGCCAGCAGCCCTACAGGGGGCTTTCGGGAGACCCAGTACTTC. It is translated as CASSPTGGFRETQYF.

This sequence joins TRBV9 and TRBJ1-3; possible D gene TRBD1, 5 bases. Trimming pared 0 bases from V and 0 bases from J, leaving 7 bases between. This CDR3 region has 15 residues. Looked up from germline, CDR1 is SGDLS and CDR2 is YYNGEE. CDR3 sequence (DNA): TGTGCCAGCAGCGTAGTAGGGGCCTCTGGAAACACCATATATTTT. Its translation is CASSVVGASGNTIYF. Full variable domain (remainder filled in from reference TRBV9 and TRBJ1-3): DSGVTQTPKHLITATGQRVTLRCSPRSGDLSVYWYQQSLDQGLQFLIQYYNGEERAKGNILERFSAQQFPDLHSELNLSSLELGDSALYFCASSVVGASGNTIYFGEGSWLTVV.

The gene calls are TRBV19 and TRBJ1-2, with D perhaps matching TRBD1 (5 bases). The V end lost 6 bases, the J end lost 4 bases, and 9 bases lay between the germline ends. Germline V lookup: CDR1 LNHDA, CDR2 SQIVND (reference sequence). The length of the CDR3 is 12 residues. The CDR3, as DNA: TGTGCCAGTAGCCGGACACCCTATGGCTACACCTTC. This codes for CASSRTPYGYTF.

V is TRBV28 and J is TRBJ2-2; TRBD2 aligns across 13 bases. The CDR3 totals 17 residues. CDR1 MDHEN and CDR2 SYDVKM come from the germline V gene. With 2 bases clipped from V and 4 bases from J, the junction kept 4 bases outside the gene matches. CDR3: CASSLTLAGGPTGELFF. The CDR3 nucleotides read TGTGCCAGCAGTTTAACACTAGCGGGAGGGCCCACCGGGGAGCTGTTTTTT.

This clone has just a few counts. The rearrangement uses TRBV12-3 or TRBV12-4 and TRBJ1-6; no firm D call. V dropped 5 bases and J dropped 10 bases, with 12 bases sitting between them. There are 13 residues in the CDR3. CDR3 in amino acids: CASSPLAESPLHF. For the CDR3, the DNA is TGTGCCAGCAGTCCCCTGGCGGAGTCACCCCTCCACTTT.

This chain links TRBV5-5 with TRBJ2-7, with unresolved D. V lost 4 bases, J lost 2 bases, and 10 bases lay in between. The CDR3 runs to 13 residues. The germline V gene has CDR1 SGHKS and CDR2 YYEKEE (reference sequence). For the CDR3, the DNA is TGTGCCAGCAGCCCGCCGAATACCTACGAGCAGTACTTC. Its protein is CASSPPNTYEQYF.